The 19 T cell receptor beta chains given below trace back to one sample, sequenced in a study of shared clonotypes between healthy human individuals. CD45RO-negative, CCR7-selected cells formed the naive CD8 fraction, which excluded terminally differentiated effector memory CD45RA+ cells. The data were produced by immunoSEQ multiplex PCR, yet TCRdb's version contains in-frame clones alone and is incomplete. This table holds about 2.2 million clones, over 85% found once. Sequencing was carried out using naive CD8+ T cells from PBMCs. The receptors derive from a man in his late teens or twenties in good health. Some clones in this sample may be carry-over from other donors' samples.

The rearrangement joins TRBV28 to TRBJ2-2; D is perhaps TRBD2 (6 bases). CDR1 and CDR2 (germline): MDHEN, SYDVKM. The CDR3 loop spans 17 amino acids. V was cut by 3 bases and J by 8 bases, with 22 bases left in between. Here the CDR3 DNA reads TGTGCCAGCAGTTTCCGACTCGGGGGACCCAGTAGGGGGGAGCTGTTTTTT. It yields the protein CASSFRLGGPSRGELFF.

The chain links TRBV6-5 to TRBJ2-7; 7 bases align to TRBD1. The CDR3 length is 14 residues. Germline assignment: CDR1 MNHEY and CDR2 SVGAGI. V was pared by 7 bases and J by 2 bases, with 8 bases of the junction left unmatched. CDR3 sequence: CASIDGQAPYEQYF. The CDR3 nucleotides read TGTGCCAGCATCGATGGACAGGCCCCCTACGAGCAGTACTTC.

This clone appeared once. The rearrangement joins TRBV30 to TRBJ2-5, with a tentative D call TRBD1 (5 bases). The end of the DNA is better explained by TRBJ2-7, so the J call may be wrong. In germline, CDR1 is GTSNPN, CDR2 SVGIG (reference sequence). This CDR3 contains 16 residues. CDR3 bases: TGTGCCTGGAGACGAAAGGGGCCGAGAAGCTCCTACGAGCAGTACTTC. It encodes CAWRRKGPRSSYEQYF.

The CDR3 bases are TGCGCCAGCAGTCAATTCAGGGTGGAGTACACGGAGCAGTACTTC. Residues: CASSQFRVEYTEQYF. The V and J genes are TRBV23-1 and TRBJ2-7; weak D call: TRBD1 (5 bases). TRBV23-1 belongs to the ORF category, with a function that is uncertain. Between the trimmed V and J ends, which lost 1 base and 7 bases, there was a span of 17 bases. There are 15 residues in the CDR3.

V gene TRBV6-5 combines with J gene TRBJ2-2; TRBD1 agrees at 9 bases. The CDR3 is made up of 15 amino acids. The J segment lost 5 bases and the V segment lost 3 bases, leaving 4 bases of the junction unmatched. From germline, CDR1 is MNHEY and CDR2 SVGAGI. The CDR3 nucleotides are TGTGCCAGCAGTTATGGGACAGGGATAACCGGGGAGCTGTTTTTT. It encodes CASSYGTGITGELFF.

This clone was detected once. Other nucleotide sequences in the sample specify the same CDR3. The V and J genes are TRBV28 and TRBJ2-2; D ambiguous. The CDR3 is 12 amino acids. CDR1 is MDHEN and CDR2 is SYDVKM in the germline V gene. Trimming shortened V by 3 bases and J by 5 bases, and 4 bases separated the two germline ends. The CDR3 reads CASSFQTGELFF. CDR3 nucleotides: TGTGCCAGCAGTTTTCAAACCGGGGAGCTGTTTTTT.

V and J are TRBV7-9 and TRBJ2-5, with no clear D. Between the trimmed V and J ends, which lost 5 bases and 7 bases, there was a span of 17 bases. This CDR3 spans 14 amino acids. The germline V gene encodes CDR1 SEHNR and CDR2 FQNEAQ (reference sequence). The CDR3 DNA reads as TGTGCCAGCAGCGTACCAATAGAACAGCTGACCCAGTACTTC. This codes for CASSVPIEQLTQYF.

J is TRBJ2-1 and V is TRBV4-2; D is uncertain. Germline values: CDR1 LGHNA, CDR2 YNFKEQ. Trimming took 3 bases from V and 0 from J, leaving 15 bases between them. The CDR3 extends over 17 amino acids. Here the CDR3 DNA reads TGTGCCAGCAGCCAGGCGGTTACTCCGAGCTCCTACAATGAGCAGTTCTTC. Translating gives CASSQAVTPSSYNEQFF.

This sequence joins TRBV4-3 and TRBJ2-1, with no clear D. Trimming removed 2 bases at V and 6 bases at J, with 11 bases between. Per germline, CDR1 LGHNA and CDR2 YSLEER. The CDR3 totals 14 residues. The CDR3 loop reads CASSQLTAPNEQFF. The DNA for the CDR3 is TGCGCCAGCAGCCAACTGACTGCCCCCAATGAGCAGTTCTTC.

The chain employs TRBV5-6 and TRBJ2-1; the match to TRBD2 covers 10 bases. The CDR3 covers 15 residues. Germline V gene sequence: CDR1 SGHDT, CDR2 YYEEEE. With V trimmed by 1 base and J by 7 bases, 5 bases remained unmatched. CDR3 residues: CASSLWASGSNEQFF. The DNA of the CDR3 is TGTGCCAGCAGCTTGTGGGCTAGCGGGAGTAATGAGCAGTTCTTC.

This CDR3 reads CASSEIQGADYGYTF. In nucleotides, the CDR3 is TGTGCCAGCAGCGAGATCCAGGGGGCGGACTATGGCTACACCTTC. V usage is TRBV7-9 and J usage is TRBJ1-2, with 8 bases fitting TRBD1. The CDR3 covers 15 residues. Trimming at V came to 5 bases and at J to 3 bases, leaving 8 bases not matched to a gene. CDR1 is SEHNR and CDR2 is FQNEAQ in the germline V gene (reference sequence).

The genes are TRBV4-1 and TRBJ2-1, with D unresolved. This CDR3 region has 13 residues. The V end was cut by 0 bases, the J end by 10 bases, with 10 bases between. The germline CDR1 and CDR2 sequences are MGHRA and YSYEKL. The CDR3 region is CASSQDPKLEQFF. The CDR3 coding sequence is TGCGCCAGCAGCCAAGATCCCAAACTGGAGCAGTTCTTC.

This clone was seen a few times. CDR3 sequence: CASSETGDNQPQHF. The CDR3 region has the DNA TGTGCCAGCAGTGAAACAGGGGACAATCAGCCCCAGCATTTT. This chain connects TRBV25-1 to TRBJ1-5; 7 bases agree with TRBD1. Trimming at V came to 2 bases and at J to 3 bases, leaving 1 base not matched to a gene. Germline values: CDR1 MGHDK, CDR2 SYGVNS. CDR3 size: 14 residues.

The CDR3 loop is CASSIRGGGETQYF. The DNA for the CDR3 is TGTGCCAGTAGTATCCGGGGGGGCGGCGAGACCCAGTACTTC. This chain uses TRBV19 with TRBJ2-5; TRBD2 agrees at 8 bases. J gave up 5 bases and V 3 bases, and 5 bases lay outside the gene matches. The CDR3 spans 14 residues. Germline V gene lookup returns CDR1 LNHDA and CDR2 SQIVND (reference sequence).

V gene TRBV7-9 combines with J gene TRBJ1-3; no definite D call. The germline V gene has CDR1 SEHNR and CDR2 FQNEAQ (reference sequence). Trimming took off 3 bases at V and 7 bases at J, with 10 bases between the two ends. CDR3 length: 13 residues. CDR3 sequence: CASSFTVPNTIYF. The CDR3 region has the DNA TGTGCCAGCAGCTTTACTGTGCCGAACACCATATATTTT.

V and J are TRBV28 and TRBJ2-2, with no clear D. This CDR3 has 12 residues. The V end lost 8 bases, the J end lost 3 bases, and 7 bases lay between the germline ends. Germline V gene sequence: CDR1 MDHEN, CDR2 SYDVKM. DNA of the CDR3: TGTGCCAGCTTGGGCGACACCGGGGAGCTGTTTTTT. Translation: CASLGDTGELFF.

The J gene is TRBJ2-6, the V gene TRBV19; no clear D. Germline lookup yields CDR1 LNHDA and CDR2 SQIVND (reference sequence). The CDR3 has 14 amino acids. Between the trimmed V and J ends, which lost 3 bases and 1 base, there was a span of 4 bases. The CDR3 DNA reads as TGTGCCAGTAGTATTCATTCTGGGGCCAACGTCCTGACTTTC. Its translation is CASSIHSGANVLTF.

This clone was counted once. V is TRBV4-2 and J is TRBJ2-1; D gene ambiguous. The CDR3 totals 14 residues. Germline loops: CDR1 LGHNA, CDR2 YNFKEQ. Trimming removed 2 bases at V and 8 bases at J, with 13 bases between. The CDR3 region is CASSQSIIGYEQFF. As DNA, the CDR3 is TGTGCCAGCAGCCAATCAATAATCGGGTATGAGCAGTTCTTC.

The rearrangement joins TRBV5-6 to TRBJ2-3; D gene unclear. The CDR3 consists of 17 residues. CDR1 and CDR2 from the germline V gene are SGHDT and YYEEEE. V dropped 2 bases and J dropped 2 bases, with 18 bases sitting between them. The CDR3 region is CASSFDPVPAHTDTQYF. The CDR3 coding sequence is TGTGCCAGCAGCTTTGATCCCGTTCCTGCACACACAGATACGCAGTATTTT.